This T cell receptor (beta chain) is from a study of cytomegalovirus exposure and HLA in healthy donors. It was with 60 Vbeta and 13 Jbeta primers that the PCR ran. Generated by immunoSEQ multiplex PCR, the TCRdb table keeps only in-frame clones and is missing some. The top ten hold 2.2% of the sample, which has 160,000 or so clones, around three quarters seen once. About this clone: No antigen is known for it.

Overall study results and limits: Sequencing likely produced, as an artifact, a cluster of highly shared sequence variants.

The TCR comes from a man aged 50-60 years in good health and CMV-seropositive. The material sequenced was PBMCs.

The chain's CDR3 is CASSGTGRAKTQYF. The CDR3 DNA follows: TGTGCCAGCAGTGGGACAGGGAGGGCAAAGACCCAGTACTTC. The V gene is TRBV6-5, the J gene TRBJ2-5, with 9 positions matching TRBD1. J lost 6 bases, V lost 5 bases, and 7 bases had no gene match. Germline assignment: CDR1 MNHEY and CDR2 SVGAGI. This CDR3 region has 14 residues.